This T cell receptor (beta chain) was sequenced in a study of blood T cell repertoires in COVID-19. Study-wide context: Donors in the United States, Italy and Spain gave samples during acute or convalescent COVID-19.

Under the authors' procedure: Estimates of nucleated cell counts were drawn from the amplification of reference gene primers. Profiled with immunoSEQ multiplex PCR; TCRdb holds only in-frame clones, not every one. V and J calls and clone size are given by that table; D and trimming were obtained from the DNA. The sample records about 150,000 clones, approximately 80% being singletons. Losses at the gene ends were 7 bases for V and 2 bases for J; bases not matched to a gene: 4. The CDR3 spans 13 residues. CDR1 is SNHLY, CDR2 FYNNEI, per germline. A Seattle source enrolled patients during active infection and followed them longitudinally.

Sequencing used peripheral blood. This receptor was taken from a woman aged 55-70 years with COVID-19, enrolled during active disease. The rearrangement uses TRBV2 and TRBJ1-2; 7 nucleotides match TRBD1. As DNA, the CDR3 is TGTGCCAGCATCCCGACAGGGAACTATGGCTACACCTTC. Translation gives CASIPTGNYGYTF.